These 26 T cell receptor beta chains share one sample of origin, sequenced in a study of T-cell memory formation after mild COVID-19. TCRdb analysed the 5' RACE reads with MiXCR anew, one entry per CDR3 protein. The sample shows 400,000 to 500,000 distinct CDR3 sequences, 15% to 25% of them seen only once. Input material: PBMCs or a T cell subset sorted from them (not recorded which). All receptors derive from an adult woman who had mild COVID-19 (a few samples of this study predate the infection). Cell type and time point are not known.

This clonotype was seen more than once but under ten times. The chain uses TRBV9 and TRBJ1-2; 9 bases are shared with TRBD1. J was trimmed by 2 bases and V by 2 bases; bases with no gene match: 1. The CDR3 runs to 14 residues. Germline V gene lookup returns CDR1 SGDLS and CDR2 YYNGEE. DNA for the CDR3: TGTGCCAGCAGCGTTACAGGGGGCAACTATGGCTACACCTTC. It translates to CASSVTGGNYGYTF.

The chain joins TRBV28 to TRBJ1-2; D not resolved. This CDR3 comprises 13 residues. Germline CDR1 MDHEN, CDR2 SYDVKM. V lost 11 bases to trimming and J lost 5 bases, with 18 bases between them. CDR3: CAGGEGGSYGYTF. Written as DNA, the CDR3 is TGTGCCGGCGGTGAGGGCGGTAGTTATGGCTACACCTTC.

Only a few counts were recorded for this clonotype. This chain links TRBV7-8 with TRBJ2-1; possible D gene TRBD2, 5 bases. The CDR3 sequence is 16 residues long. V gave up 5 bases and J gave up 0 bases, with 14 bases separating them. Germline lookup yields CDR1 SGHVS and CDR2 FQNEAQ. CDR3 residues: CASSPRGGSSYNEQFF. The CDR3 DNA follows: TGTGCCAGCAGCCCCCGTGGTGGGAGCTCCTACAATGAGCAGTTCTTC.

In nucleotides, the CDR3 is TGCAGCGTTGAAGATCGGGGGAATGGACAGGGGAATTCCTACGAGCAGTACTTC. Residues: CSVEDRGNGQGNSYEQYF. The chain has TRBV29-1 and TRBJ2-7; TRBD1 aligns across 9 bases. Germline loops: CDR1 SQVTM, CDR2 ANQGSEA. Losses at the gene ends were 0 bases for V and 1 base for J; bases not matched to a gene: 13. This CDR3 comprises 18 residues.

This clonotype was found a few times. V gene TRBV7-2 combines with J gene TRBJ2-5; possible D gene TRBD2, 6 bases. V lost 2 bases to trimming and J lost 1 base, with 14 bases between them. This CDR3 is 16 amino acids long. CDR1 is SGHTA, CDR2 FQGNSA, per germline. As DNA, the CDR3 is TGTGCCAGCAGCTTATCTCTAGCGACCGTCCAAGAGACCCAGTACTTC. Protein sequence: CASSLSLATVQETQYF.

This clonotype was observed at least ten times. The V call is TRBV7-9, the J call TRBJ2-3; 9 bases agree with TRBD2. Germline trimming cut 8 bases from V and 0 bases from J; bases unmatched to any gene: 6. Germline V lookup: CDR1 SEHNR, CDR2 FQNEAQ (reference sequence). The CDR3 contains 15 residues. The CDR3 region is CASGLAGPSTDTQYF. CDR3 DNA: TGTGCCAGCGGTCTAGCGGGGCCCAGCACAGATACGCAGTATTTT.

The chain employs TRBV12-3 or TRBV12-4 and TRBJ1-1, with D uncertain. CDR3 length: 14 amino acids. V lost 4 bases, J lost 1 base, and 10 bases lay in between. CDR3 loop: CASSSETPNTEAFF. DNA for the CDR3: TGTGCCAGCAGTTCTGAAACACCGAACACTGAAGCTTTCTTT.

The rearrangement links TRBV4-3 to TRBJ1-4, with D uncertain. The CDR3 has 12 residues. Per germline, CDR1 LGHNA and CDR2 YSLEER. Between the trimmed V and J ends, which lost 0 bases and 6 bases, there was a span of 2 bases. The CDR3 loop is CASSQDYEKLFF. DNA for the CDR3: TGCGCCAGCAGCCAAGATTATGAAAAACTGTTTTTT.

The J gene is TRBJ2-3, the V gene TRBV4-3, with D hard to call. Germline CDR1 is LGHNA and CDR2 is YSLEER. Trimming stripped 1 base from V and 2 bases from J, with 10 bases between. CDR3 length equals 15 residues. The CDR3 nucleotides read TGCGCCAGCAGCCAAGGAGGTAGCTACACAGATACGCAGTATTTT. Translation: CASSQGGSYTDTQYF.

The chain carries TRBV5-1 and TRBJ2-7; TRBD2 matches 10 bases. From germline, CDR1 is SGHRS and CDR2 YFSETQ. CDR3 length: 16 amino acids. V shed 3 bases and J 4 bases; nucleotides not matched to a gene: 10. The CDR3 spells CASSSSWQAGGYEQYF. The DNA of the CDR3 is TGCGCCAGCAGCTCCTCCTGGCAAGCGGGAGGGTACGAGCAGTACTTC.

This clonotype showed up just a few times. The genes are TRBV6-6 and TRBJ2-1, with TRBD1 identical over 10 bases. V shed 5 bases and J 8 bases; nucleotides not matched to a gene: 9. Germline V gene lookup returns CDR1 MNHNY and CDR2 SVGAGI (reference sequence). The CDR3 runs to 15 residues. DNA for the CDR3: TGTGCCAGCAGTAGGGGGACAGGGGATTTCGATGAGCAGTTCTTC. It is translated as CASSRGTGDFDEQFF.

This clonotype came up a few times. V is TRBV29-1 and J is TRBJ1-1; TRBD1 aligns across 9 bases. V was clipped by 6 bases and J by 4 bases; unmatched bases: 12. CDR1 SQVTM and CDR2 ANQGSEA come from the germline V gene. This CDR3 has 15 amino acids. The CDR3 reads CSVRHRGLQGTEAFF. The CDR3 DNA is TGCAGCGTGAGGCACAGGGGGCTTCAGGGCACTGAAGCTTTCTTT. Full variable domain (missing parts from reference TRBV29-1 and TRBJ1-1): SAVISQKPSRDICQRGTSLTIQCQVDSQVTMMFWYRQQPGQSLTLIATANQGSEATYESGFVIDKFPISRPNLTFSTLTVSNMSPEDSSIYLCSVRHRGLQGTEAFFGQGTRLTVV.

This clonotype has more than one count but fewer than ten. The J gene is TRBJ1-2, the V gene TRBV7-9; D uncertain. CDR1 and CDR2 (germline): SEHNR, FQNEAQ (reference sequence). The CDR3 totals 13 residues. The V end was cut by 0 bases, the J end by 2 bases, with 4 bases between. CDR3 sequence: CASSLALNYGYTF. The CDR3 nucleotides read TGTGCCAGCAGCTTAGCCCTGAACTATGGCTACACCTTC.

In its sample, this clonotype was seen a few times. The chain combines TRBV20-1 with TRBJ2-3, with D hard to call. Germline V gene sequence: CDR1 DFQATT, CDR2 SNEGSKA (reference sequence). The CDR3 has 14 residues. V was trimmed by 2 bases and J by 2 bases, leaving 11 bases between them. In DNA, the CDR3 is TGCAGTGCTAGAATCCAGCCCTCCACAGATACGCAGTATTTT. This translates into CSARIQPSTDTQYF.

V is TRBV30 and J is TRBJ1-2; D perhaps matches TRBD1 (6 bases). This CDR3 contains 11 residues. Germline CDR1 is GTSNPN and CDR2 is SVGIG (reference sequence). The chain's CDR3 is CLGAGDYGYTF. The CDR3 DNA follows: TGTCTAGGTGCAGGGGACTATGGCTACACCTTC.

CDR3 residues: CASSNPSGRARSYEQYF. Written as DNA, the CDR3 is TGTGCCAGCAGCAATCCTAGCGGGAGGGCCCGGTCCTACGAGCAGTACTTC. This chain joins TRBV7-2 and TRBJ2-7, with TRBD2 matching 12 bases. The CDR3 extends over 17 amino acids. The junction had 9 bases not matched to a gene; V was cut back by 5 bases and J by 1 base. Germline assignment: CDR1 SGHTA and CDR2 FQGNSA.

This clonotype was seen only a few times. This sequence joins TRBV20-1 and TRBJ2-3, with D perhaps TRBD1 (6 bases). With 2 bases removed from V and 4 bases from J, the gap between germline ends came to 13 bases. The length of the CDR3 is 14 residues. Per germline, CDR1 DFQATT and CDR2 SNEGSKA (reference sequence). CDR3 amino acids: CSARPLQGSDTQYF. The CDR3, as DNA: TGCAGTGCTAGACCTTTACAGGGCTCAGATACGCAGTATTTT.

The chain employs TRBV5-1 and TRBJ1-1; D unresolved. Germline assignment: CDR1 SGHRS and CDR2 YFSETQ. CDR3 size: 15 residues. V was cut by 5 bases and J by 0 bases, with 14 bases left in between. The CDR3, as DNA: TGCGCCAGCAGGGCCGGAGCTGACATGAACACTGAAGCTTTCTTT. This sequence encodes CASRAGADMNTEAFF.

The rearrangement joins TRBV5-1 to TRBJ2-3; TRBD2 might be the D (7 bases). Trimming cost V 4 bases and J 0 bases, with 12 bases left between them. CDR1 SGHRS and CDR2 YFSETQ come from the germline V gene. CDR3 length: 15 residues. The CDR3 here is CASSRGAGSTDTQYF. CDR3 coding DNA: TGCGCCAGCAGCCGGGGGGCAGGAAGCACAGATACGCAGTATTTT.

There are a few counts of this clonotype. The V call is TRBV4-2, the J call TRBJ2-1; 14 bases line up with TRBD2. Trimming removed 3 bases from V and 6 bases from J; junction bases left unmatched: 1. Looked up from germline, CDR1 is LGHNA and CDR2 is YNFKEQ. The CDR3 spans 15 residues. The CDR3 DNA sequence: TGTGCCAGCAGCCAGGGGACTAGCGGGAGCAATGAGCAGTTCTTC. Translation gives CASSQGTSGSNEQFF.

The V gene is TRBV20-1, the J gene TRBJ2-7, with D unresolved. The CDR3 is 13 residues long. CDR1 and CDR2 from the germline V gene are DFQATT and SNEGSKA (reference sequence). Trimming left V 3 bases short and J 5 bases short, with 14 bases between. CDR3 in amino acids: CSASPRRTDEQYF. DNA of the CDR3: TGCAGTGCTAGCCCCCGGCGAACGGACGAGCAGTACTTC.

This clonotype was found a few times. The CDR3 spells CASSVDWNNEQFF. The CDR3 DNA reads as TGTGCCAGCAGCGTAGACTGGAACAATGAGCAGTTCTTC. This chain joins TRBV9 and TRBJ2-1; no clear D gene. The CDR3 consists of 13 residues. Germline values: CDR1 SGDLS, CDR2 YYNGEE. V dropped 0 bases and J dropped 5 bases, with 6 bases sitting between them. Based on the CDR3 plus reference TRBV9 and TRBJ2-1, the full variable domain is DSGVTQTPKHLITATGQRVTLRCSPRSGDLSVYWYQQSLDQGLQFLIQYYNGEERAKGNILERFSAQQFPDLHSELNLSSLELGDSALYFCASSVDWNNEQFFGPGTRLTVL.

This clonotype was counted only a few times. CDR3 loop: CSAEPYNEQFF. The CDR3 bases are TGCAGTGCCGAACCTTACAATGAGCAGTTCTTC. V is TRBV20-1 and J is TRBJ2-1, with unresolved D. CDR1 DFQATT and CDR2 SNEGSKA come from the germline V gene (reference sequence). V lost 6 bases and J lost 4, with 7 bases in between. The CDR3 spans 11 residues.

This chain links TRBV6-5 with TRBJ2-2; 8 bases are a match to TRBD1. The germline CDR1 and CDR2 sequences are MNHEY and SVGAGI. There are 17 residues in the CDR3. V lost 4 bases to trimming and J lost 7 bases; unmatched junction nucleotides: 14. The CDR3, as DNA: TGTGCCAGCAGTTCCGCCCCCGGGACAGGTCTAGACGGGGAGCTGTTTTTT. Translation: CASSSAPGTGLDGELFF.

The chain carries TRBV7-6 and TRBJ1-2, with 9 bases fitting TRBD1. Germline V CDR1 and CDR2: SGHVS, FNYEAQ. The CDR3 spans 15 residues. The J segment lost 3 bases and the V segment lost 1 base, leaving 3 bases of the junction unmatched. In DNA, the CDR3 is TGTGCCAGCAGCTTAGAACAGGGGGCACACTATGGCTACACCTTC. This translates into CASSLEQGAHYGYTF.

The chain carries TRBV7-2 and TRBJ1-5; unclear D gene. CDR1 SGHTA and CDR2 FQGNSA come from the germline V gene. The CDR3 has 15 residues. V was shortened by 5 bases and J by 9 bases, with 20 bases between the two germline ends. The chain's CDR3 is CASSPLESGILPQHF. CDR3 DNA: TGTGCCAGCAGCCCTCTCGAATCCGGCATCCTGCCCCAGCATTTT. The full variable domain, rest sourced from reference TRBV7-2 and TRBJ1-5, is GAGVSQSPSNKVTEKGKDVELRCDPISGHTALYWYRQSLGQGLEFLIYFQGNSAPDKSGLPSDRFSAERTGGSVSTLTIQRTQQEDSAVYLCASSPLESGILPQHFGDGTRLSIL.